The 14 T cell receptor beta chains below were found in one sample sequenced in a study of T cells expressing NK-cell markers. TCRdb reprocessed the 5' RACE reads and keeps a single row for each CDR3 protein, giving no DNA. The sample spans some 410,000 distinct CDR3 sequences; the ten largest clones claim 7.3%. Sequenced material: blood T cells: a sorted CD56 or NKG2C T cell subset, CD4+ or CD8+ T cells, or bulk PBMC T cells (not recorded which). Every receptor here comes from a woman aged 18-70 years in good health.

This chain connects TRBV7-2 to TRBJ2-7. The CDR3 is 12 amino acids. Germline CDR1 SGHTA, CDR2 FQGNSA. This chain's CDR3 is CASSLSLYEQYF.

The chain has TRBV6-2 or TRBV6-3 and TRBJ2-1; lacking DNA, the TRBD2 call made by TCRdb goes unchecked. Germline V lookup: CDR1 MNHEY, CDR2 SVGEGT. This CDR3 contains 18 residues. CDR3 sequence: CASGDTSGRAKGYNEQFF.

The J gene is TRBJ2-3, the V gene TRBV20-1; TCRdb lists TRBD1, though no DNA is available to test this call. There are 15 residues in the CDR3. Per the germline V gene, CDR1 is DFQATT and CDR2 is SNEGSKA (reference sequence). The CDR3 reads CSATDTGLVTDTQYF.

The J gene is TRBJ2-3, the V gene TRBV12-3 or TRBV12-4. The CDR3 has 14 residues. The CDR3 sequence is CASSLETNADTQYF.

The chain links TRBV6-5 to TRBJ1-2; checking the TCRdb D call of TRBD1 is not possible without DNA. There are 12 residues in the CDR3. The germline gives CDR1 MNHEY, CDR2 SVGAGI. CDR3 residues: CAIGTGYYGYTF.

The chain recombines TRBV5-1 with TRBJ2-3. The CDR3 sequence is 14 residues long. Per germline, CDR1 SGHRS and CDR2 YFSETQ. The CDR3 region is CASSLAQLADTQYF.

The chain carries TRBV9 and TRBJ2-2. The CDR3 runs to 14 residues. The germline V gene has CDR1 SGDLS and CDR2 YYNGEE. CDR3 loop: CASSAFGHTGELFF. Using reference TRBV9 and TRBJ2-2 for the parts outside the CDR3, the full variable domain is DSGVTQTPKHLITATGQRVTLRCSPRSGDLSVYWYQQSLDQGLQFLIQYYNGEERAKGNILERFSAQQFPDLHSELNLSSLELGDSALYFCASSAFGHTGELFFGEGSRLTVL.

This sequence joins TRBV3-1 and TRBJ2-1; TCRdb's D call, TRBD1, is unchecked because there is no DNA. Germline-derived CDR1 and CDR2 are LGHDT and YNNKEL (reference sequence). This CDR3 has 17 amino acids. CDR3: CATKPGQGSYSYNEQFF.

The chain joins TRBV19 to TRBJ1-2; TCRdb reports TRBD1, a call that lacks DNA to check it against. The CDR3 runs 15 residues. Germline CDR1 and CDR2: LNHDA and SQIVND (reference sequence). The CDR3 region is CASSTTPGQIYGYTF.

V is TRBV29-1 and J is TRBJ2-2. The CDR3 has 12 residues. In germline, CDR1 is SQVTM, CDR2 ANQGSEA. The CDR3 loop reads CSVGSVGGELFF.

The CDR3 loop is CASSLARVGTDTQYF. The J gene is TRBJ2-3, the V gene TRBV7-2; TCRdb designates TRBD1, a call that cannot be tested without DNA. Germline loops: CDR1 SGHTA, CDR2 FQGNSA. CDR3 length equals 15 residues.

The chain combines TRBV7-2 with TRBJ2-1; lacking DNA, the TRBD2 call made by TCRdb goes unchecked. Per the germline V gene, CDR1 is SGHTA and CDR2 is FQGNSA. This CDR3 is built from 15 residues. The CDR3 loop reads CASSQGASGIDEQFF.

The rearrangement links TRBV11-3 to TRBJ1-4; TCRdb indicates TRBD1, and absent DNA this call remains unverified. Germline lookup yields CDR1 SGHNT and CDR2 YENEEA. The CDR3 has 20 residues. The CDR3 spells CASSLGHGRGTRKLNEKLFF.

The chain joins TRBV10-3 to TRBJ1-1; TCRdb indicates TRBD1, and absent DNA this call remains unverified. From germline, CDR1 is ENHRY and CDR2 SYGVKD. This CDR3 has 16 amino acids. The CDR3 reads CAISERGQEGATEAFF.